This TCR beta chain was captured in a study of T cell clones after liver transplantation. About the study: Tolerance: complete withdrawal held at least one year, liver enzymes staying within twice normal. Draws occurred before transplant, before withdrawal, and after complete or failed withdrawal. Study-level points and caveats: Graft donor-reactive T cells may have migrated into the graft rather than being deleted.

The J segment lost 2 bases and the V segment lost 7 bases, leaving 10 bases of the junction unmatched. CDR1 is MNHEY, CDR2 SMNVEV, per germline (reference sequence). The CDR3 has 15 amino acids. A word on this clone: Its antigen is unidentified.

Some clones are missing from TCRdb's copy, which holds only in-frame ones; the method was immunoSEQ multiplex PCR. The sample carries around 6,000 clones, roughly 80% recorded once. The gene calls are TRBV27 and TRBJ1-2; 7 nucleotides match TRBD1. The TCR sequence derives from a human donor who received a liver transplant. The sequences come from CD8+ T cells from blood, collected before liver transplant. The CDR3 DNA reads TGTGCCAGCATGCCTAAGACAGGGAGGAACTATGGCTACACCTTC. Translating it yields CASMPKTGRNYGYTF.